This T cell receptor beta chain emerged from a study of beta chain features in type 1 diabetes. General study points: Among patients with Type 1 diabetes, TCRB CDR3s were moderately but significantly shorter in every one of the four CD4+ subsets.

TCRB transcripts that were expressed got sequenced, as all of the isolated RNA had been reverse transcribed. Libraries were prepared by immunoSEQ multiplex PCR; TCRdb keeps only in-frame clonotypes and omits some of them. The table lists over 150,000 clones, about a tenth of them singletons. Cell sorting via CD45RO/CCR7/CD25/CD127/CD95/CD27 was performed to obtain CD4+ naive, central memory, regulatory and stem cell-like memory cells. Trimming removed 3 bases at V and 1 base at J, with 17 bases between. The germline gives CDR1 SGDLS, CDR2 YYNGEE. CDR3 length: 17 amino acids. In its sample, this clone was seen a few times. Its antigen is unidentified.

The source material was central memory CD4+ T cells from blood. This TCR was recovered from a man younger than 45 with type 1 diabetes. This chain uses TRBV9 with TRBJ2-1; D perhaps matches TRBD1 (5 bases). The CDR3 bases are TGTGCCAGCAGCGCAGAATACGACAGTCAATCCTACAATGAGCAGTTCTTC. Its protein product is CASSAEYDSQSYNEQFF.